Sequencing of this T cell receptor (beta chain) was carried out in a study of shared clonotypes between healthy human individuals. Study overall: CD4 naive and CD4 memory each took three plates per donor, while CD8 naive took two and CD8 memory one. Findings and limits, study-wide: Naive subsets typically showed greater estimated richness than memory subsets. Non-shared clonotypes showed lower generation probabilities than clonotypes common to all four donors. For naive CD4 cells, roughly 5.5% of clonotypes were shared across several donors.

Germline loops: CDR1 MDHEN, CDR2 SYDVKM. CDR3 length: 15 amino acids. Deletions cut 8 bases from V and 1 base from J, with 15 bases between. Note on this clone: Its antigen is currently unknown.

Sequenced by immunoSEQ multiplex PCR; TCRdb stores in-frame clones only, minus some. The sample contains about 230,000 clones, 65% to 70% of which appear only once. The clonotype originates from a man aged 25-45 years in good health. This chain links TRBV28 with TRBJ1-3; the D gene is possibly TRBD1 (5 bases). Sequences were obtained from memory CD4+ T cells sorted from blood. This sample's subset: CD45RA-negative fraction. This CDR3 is CASGTPSGSGNTIYF. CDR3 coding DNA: TGTGCCAGCGGGACTCCTTCTGGGTCTGGAAACACCATATATTTT. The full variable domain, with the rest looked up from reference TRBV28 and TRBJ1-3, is DVKVTQSSRYLVKRTGEKVFLECVQDMDHENMFWYRQDPGLGLRLIYFSYDVKMKEKGDIPEGYSVSREKKERFSLILESASTNQTSMYLCASGTPSGSGNTIYFGEGSWLTVV.